Below, 11 T cell receptor beta chains from the same sample are listed, as sequenced in a study of CD8+CD57+ T cells in acquired aplastic anemia. Sequencing was done on patients that had shown CD8+CD57+ cell expansion by flow cytometry. Both TCR beta VDJ combination and CDR3 sequence profiling were carried out. Genomic DNA was the template for this profiling. One entry per CDR3 protein, called by TCRdb with MiXCR from the reads. The table shows around 200,000 distinct CDR3 sequences, with approximately 48% occurring only once. The sequencing input was sorted CD4+, CD8+, or CD8+CD57+ T cells (not recorded which) from PBMCs. The receptor set was obtained from a human donor with aplastic anemia.

The genes are TRBV20-1 and TRBJ1-5; D is perhaps TRBD1 (5 bases). Germline values: CDR1 DFQATT, CDR2 SNEGSKA (reference sequence). The V and J ends lost 4 bases and 5 bases respectively, with 15 bases between them. This CDR3 is 14 amino acids long. The DNA of the CDR3 is TGCAGTGCTAAGGGACCGACGGGCGATCAGCCCCAGCATTTT. Translated, it gives CSAKGPTGDQPQHF.

In nucleotides, the CDR3 is TGCAGTGCTAGAGGCGGGACAGAAAACTATGGCTACACCTTC. Encoded protein: CSARGGTENYGYTF. J is TRBJ1-2 and V is TRBV20-1, with 7 nucleotides matching TRBD1. Per the germline V gene, CDR1 is DFQATT and CDR2 is SNEGSKA (reference sequence). The CDR3 runs 14 residues. V trimming: 1 base; J trimming: 2 bases; junction bases outside the gene matches: 4.

This clonotype was picked up many times. V and J are TRBV7-8 and TRBJ2-7; weak D call: TRBD1 (6 bases). The CDR3 is 14 amino acids. The germline CDR1 and CDR2 sequences are SGHVS and FQNEAQ. Trimming took off 2 bases at V and 2 bases at J, with 10 bases between the two ends. CDR3 DNA: TGTGCCAGCAGCTTAAACAGGGCGACCTACGAGCAGTACTTC. It encodes CASSLNRATYEQYF.

This chain uses TRBV10-3 with TRBJ1-1; 8 bases line up with TRBD1. The CDR3 has 17 amino acids. The V and J ends lost 0 bases and 7 bases, in that order; junction bases with no gene match: 13. CDR1 is ENHRY, CDR2 SYGVKD, per germline. CDR3 sequence (DNA): TGTGCCATCAGTGAGTCCCCAGGACAGGGTCGTAGGAGTGAAGCTTTCTTT. Translation: CAISESPGQGRRSEAFF.

V usage is TRBV19 and J usage is TRBJ2-1; either TRBD1 or TRBD2 may supply D (6 bases each). The V gene lost 9 bases and the J gene lost 10 bases, with 22 bases spanning the gap. This CDR3 has 14 residues. Per the germline V gene, CDR1 is LNHDA and CDR2 is SQIVND (reference sequence). The chain's CDR3 is CASSLSGGRGEQFF. The CDR3, as DNA: TGTGCCAGCAGCTTAAGTGGGGGGCGAGGCGAGCAGTTCTTC.

Many counts were recorded for this clonotype. The V call is TRBV19, the J call TRBJ1-1; D ambiguous. The CDR3 spans 13 residues. CDR1 is LNHDA, CDR2 SQIVND, per germline (reference sequence). V lost 7 bases and J lost 2, with 11 bases in between. CDR3 nucleotide sequence: TGTGCCAGTACCCGACACGGTAACACTGAAGCTTTCTTT. Translated, it gives CASTRHGNTEAFF.

As concerns this clonotype: Given the absence of the conserved phenylalanine or tryptophan at the CDR3 end, a read error is likely. The V gene is TRBV6-1, the J gene TRBJ1-4, with TRBD1 matching 9 bases. The CDR3 has 16 amino acids. Losses at the gene ends were 5 bases for V and 4 bases for J; bases not matched to a gene: 8. CDR1 is MNHNS, CDR2 SASEGT, per germline. CDR3 DNA: TGTGCCAGCAGTACGGGACAGGGTTTTGATAATGAAAAACTGTTTTTA. This gives the protein CASSTGQGFDNEKLFL.

The rearrangement uses TRBV10-3 and TRBJ2-5, with D uncertain. Germline lookup yields CDR1 ENHRY and CDR2 SYGVKD. Trimming cost V 3 bases and J 0 bases, with 11 bases left between them. CDR3 length: 15 residues. The CDR3 nucleotides read TGTGCCATCAGTGAAGGGTCCTCGTACCAAGAGACCCAGTACTTC. This translates into CAISEGSSYQETQYF.

This clonotype was picked up many times. V usage is TRBV10-3 and J usage is TRBJ1-5; D unclear. Germline V gene data show CDR1 as ENHRY and CDR2 as SYGVKD. The CDR3 has 12 residues. Trimming removed 3 bases from V and 4 bases from J, with 4 bases in between. CDR3 DNA: TGTGCCATCAGTGACGATAATCAGCCCCAGCATTTT. Protein product: CAISDDNQPQHF.

With regard to this clonotype: This may arise from a read error, as a much more abundant clone is one base away. The chain couples TRBV12-5 to TRBJ1-1; D gene ambiguous. CDR1 LGHNT and CDR2 FRNRAP come from the germline V gene. Trimming took 6 bases from V and 5 from J, leaving 16 bases between them. The CDR3 has 14 residues. CDR3 in DNA: TGTGCTAGTGGCCGCGGACTTCAGAAAACTGAAGCTTTCTTT. Protein product: CASGRGLQKTEAFF.

The CDR3 coding sequence is TGTGCCACCAGCAGAGGGGAGTTGCCAGATACGCAGTATTTT. The encoded protein is CATSRGELPDTQYF. J is TRBJ2-3 and V is TRBV15; tentative D call: TRBD2 (5 bases). Between the trimmed V and J ends, which lost 1 base and 4 bases, there was a span of 9 bases. This CDR3 comprises 14 residues. Looked up from germline, CDR1 is LNHNV and CDR2 is YYDKDF (reference sequence).